The sample holds a few counts of the clone carrying this T cell receptor beta chain. The data originate from a study of blood T cell repertoires in COVID-19. Study overall: Sites in the United States, Italy and Spain provided acute and convalescent COVID-19 samples. Sources were T cells, B-cell-depleted T cells, or PBMCs; the material itself was cDNA or gDNA.

Germline V CDR1 and CDR2: LNHDA, SQIVND (reference sequence). The CDR3 extends over 15 amino acids. The germline V and J ends were trimmed by 6 bases and 0 bases, with 13 bases remaining between them. The table came from immunoSEQ multiplex PCR; TCRdb's copy has only in-frame clones and leaves some out. Found here are over 120,000 clones, about 90% of them singletons; the top ten hold roughly 37%. Sequenced input: peripheral blood. This chain uses TRBV19 with TRBJ2-3; weak D call: TRBD1 (5 bases). The receptor was derived from a man aged 45-60 years who had recovered from COVID-19. The CDR3 DNA sequence: TGTGCCAGTAGCCATGACAGTCATAGCACAGATACGCAGTATTTT. Its translation: CASSHDSHSTDTQYF.